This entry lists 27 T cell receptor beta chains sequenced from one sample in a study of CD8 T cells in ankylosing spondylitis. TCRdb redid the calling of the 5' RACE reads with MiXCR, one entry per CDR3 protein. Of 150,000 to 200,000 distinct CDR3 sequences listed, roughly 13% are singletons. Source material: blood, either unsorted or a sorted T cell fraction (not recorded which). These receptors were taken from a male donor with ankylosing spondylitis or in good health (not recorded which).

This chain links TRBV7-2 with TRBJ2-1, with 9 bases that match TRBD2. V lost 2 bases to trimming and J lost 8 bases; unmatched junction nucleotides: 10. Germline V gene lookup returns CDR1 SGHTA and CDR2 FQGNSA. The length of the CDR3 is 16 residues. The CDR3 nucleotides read TGTGCCAGCAGCTTACCCTCGGCGGGGGGGCCCGATGAGCAGTTCTTC. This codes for CASSLPSAGGPDEQFF.

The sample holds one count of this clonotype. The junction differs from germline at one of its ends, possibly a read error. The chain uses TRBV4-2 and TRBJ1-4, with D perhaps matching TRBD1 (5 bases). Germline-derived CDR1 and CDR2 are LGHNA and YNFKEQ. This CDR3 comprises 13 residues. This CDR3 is CASSQVRDEKPFF. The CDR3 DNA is TGTGCCAGCAGCCAAGTAAGGGACGAAAAACCGTTTTTT.

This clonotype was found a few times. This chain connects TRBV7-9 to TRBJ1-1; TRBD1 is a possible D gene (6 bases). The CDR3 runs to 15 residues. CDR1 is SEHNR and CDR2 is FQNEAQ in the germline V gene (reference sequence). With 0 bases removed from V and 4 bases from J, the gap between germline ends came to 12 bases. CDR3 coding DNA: TGTGCCAGCAGCTTAGCTCTCGGACAGAGCACTGAAGCTTTCTTT. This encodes CASSLALGQSTEAFF.

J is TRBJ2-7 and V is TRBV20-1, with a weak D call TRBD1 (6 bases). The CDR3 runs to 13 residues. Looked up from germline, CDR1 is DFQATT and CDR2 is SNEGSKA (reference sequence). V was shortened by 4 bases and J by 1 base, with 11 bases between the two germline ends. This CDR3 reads CSANGQKSYEQYF. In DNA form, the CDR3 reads TGCAGTGCTAATGGACAGAAGTCCTACGAGCAGTACTTC.

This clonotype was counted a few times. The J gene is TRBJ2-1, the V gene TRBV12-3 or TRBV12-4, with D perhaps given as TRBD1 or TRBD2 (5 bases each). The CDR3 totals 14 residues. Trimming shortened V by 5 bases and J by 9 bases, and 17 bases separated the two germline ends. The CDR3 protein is CASSPLMGVGEQFF. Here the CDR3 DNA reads TGTGCCAGCAGTCCCCTCATGGGGGTGGGTGAGCAGTTCTTC.

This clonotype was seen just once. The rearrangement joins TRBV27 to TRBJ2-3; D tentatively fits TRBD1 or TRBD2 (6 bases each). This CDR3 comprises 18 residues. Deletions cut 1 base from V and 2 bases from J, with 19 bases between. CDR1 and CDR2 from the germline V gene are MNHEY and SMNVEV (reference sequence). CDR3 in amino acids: CASSLYNSGGWNTDTQYF. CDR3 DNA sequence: TGTGCCAGCAGTTTATATAACTCCGGGGGCTGGAACACAGATACGCAGTATTTT.

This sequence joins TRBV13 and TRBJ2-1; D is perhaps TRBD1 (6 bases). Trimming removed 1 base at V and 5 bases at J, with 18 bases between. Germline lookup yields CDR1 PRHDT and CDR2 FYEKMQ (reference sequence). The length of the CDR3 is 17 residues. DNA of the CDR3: TGTGCCAGCAGCTTAGTAGGCAGGGGCGCGGCGAACAATGAGCAGTTCTTC. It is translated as CASSLVGRGAANNEQFF.

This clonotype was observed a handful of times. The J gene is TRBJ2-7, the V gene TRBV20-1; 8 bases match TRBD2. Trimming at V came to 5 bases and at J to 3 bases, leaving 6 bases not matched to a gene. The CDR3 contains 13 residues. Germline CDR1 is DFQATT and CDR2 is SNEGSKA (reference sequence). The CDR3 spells CSACSGESYEQYF. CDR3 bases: TGCAGTGCTTGTAGCGGGGAGAGCTACGAGCAGTACTTC.

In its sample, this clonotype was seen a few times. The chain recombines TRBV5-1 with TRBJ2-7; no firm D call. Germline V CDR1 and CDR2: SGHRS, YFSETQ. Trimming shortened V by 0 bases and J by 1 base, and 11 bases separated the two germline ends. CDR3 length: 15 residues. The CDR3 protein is CASSLEAGPSYEQYF. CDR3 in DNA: TGCGCCAGCAGCTTGGAGGCAGGTCCGTCCTACGAGCAGTACTTC.

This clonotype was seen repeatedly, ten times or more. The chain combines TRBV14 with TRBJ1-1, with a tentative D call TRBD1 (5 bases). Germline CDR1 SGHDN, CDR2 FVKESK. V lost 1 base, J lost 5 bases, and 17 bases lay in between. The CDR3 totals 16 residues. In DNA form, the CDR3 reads TGTGCCAGCAGCCAAGCCGGGGCGGGTTCTAGGACTGAAGCTTTCTTT. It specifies CASSQAGAGSRTEAFF. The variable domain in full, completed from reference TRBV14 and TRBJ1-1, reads EAGVTQFPSHSVIEKGQTVTLRCDPISGHDNLYWYRRVMGKEIKFLLHFVKESKQDESGMPNNRFLAERTGGTYSTLKVQPAELEDSGVYFCASSQAGAGSRTEAFFGQGTRLTVV.

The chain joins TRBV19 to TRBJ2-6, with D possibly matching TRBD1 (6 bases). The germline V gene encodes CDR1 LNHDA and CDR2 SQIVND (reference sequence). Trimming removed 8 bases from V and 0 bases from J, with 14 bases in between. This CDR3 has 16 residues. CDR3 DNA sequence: TGTGCCAGTGGCAGGGGCGATCCCTCTGGGGCCAACGTCCTGACTTTC. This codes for CASGRGDPSGANVLTF.

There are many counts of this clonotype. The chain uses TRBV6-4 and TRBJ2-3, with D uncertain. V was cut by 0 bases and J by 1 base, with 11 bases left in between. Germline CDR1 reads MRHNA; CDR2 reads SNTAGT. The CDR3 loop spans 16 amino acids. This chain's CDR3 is CASSDSAERGTDTQYF. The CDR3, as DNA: TGTGCCAGCAGTGACTCAGCTGAGAGAGGCACAGATACGCAGTATTTT.

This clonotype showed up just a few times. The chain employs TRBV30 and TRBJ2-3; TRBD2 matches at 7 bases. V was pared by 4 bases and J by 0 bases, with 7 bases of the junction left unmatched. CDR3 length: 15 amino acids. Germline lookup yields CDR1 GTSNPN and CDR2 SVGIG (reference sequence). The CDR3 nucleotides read TGTGCCTGGAACCTGATGGGGGGGAGCACAGATACGCAGTATTTT. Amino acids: CAWNLMGGSTDTQYF.

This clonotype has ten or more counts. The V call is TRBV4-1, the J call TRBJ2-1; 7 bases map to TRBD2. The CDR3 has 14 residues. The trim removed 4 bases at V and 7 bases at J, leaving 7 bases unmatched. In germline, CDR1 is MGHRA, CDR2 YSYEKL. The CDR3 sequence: CASSLGAGWNEQFF. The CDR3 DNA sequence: TGCGCCAGCAGCCTGGGAGCGGGGTGGAATGAGCAGTTCTTC.

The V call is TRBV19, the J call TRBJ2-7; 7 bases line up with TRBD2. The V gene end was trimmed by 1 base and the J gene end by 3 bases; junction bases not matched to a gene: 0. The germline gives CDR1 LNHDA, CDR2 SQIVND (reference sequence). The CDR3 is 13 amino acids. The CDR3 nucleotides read TGTGCCAGTAGTATAGGGGAGGGCTACGAGCAGTACTTC. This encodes CASSIGEGYEQYF.

The CDR3 bases are TGCGCCAGCAGCTTGGCCGGGGTTGGGTATGGCGAGCAGTACTTC. Encoded protein: CASSLAGVGYGEQYF. V gene TRBV5-1 combines with J gene TRBJ2-7, with a possible D match to TRBD2 (5 bases). The CDR3 covers 15 residues. Germline CDR1 and CDR2: SGHRS and YFSETQ. V lost 0 bases and J 6 bases, leaving 16 bases between the germline ends.

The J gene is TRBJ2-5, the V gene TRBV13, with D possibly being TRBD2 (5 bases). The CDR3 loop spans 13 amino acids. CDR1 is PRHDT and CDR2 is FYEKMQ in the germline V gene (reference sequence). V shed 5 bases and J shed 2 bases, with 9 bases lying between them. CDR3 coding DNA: TGTGCCAGCAGCGGGAGCAGACAAGAGACCCAGTACTTC. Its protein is CASSGSRQETQYF. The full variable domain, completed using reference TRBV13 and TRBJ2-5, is AAGVIQSPRHLIKEKRETATLKCYPIPRHDTVYWYQQGPGQDPQFLISFYEKMQSDKGSIPDRFSAQQFSDYHSELNMSSLELGDSALYFCASSGSRQETQYFGPGTRLLVL.

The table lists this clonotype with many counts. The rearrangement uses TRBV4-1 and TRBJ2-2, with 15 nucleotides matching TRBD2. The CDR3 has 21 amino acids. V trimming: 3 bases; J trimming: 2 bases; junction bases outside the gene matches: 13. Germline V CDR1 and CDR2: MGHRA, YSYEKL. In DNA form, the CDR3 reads TGCGCCAGCAGCCATTTTAAGGGGACTAGCGGGAGGACTTTTAACACCGGGGAGCTGTTTTTT. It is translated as CASSHFKGTSGRTFNTGELFF.

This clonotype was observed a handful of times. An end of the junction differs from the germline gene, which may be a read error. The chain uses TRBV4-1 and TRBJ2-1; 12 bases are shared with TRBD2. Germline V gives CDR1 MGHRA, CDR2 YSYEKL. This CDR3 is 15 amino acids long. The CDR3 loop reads CASSHPGLAGSLELF. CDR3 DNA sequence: TGCGCCAGCAGCCACCCCGGACTAGCGGGGAGTTTGGAGCTCTTC.

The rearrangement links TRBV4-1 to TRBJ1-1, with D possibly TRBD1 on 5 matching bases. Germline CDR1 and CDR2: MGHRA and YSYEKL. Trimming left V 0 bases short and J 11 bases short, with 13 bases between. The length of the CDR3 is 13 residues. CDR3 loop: CASSQDSRAEAFF. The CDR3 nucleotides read TGCGCCAGCAGCCAAGATAGCAGGGCGGAGGCTTTCTTT.

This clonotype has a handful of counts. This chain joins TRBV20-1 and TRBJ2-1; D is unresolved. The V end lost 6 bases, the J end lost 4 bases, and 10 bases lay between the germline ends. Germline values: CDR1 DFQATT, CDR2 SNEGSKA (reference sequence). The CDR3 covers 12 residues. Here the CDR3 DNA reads TGCAGTGCCCCCTACGGGTACAATGAGCAGTTCTTC. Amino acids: CSAPYGYNEQFF.

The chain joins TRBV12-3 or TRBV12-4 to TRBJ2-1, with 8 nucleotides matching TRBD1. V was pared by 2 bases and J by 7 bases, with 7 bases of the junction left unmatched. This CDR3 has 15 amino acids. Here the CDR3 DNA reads TGTGCCAGCAGTTTACCAGGGGGCACTAGGAATGAGCAGTTCTTC. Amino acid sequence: CASSLPGGTRNEQFF.

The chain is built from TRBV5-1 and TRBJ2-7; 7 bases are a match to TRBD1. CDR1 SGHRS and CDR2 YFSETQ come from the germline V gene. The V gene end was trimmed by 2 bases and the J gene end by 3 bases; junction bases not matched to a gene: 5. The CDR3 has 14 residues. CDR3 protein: CASSFVDRDYEQYF. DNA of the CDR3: TGCGCCAGCAGCTTTGTCGACAGGGACTACGAGCAGTACTTC.

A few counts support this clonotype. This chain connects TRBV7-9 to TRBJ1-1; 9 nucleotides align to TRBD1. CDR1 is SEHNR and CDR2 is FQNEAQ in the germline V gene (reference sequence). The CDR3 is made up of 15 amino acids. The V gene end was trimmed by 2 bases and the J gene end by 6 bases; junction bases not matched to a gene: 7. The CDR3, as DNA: TGTGCCAGCAGCTTATTCAGGACAGGGGCCCCTGAAGCTTTCTTT. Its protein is CASSLFRTGAPEAFF.

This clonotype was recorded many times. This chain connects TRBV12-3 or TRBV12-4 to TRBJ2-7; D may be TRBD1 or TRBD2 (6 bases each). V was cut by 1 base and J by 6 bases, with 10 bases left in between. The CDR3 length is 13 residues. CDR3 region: CASSLGTAGEQYF. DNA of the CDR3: TGTGCCAGCAGTTTAGGGACAGCGGGCGAGCAGTACTTC.

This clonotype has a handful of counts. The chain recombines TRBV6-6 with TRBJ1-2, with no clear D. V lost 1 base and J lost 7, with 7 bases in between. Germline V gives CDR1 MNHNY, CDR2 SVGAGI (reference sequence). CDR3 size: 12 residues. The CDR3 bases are TGTGCCAGCAGTTACTTCAGACTTGGCTACACCTTC. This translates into CASSYFRLGYTF.

As DNA, the CDR3 is TGTGCCAGCAGCCCGGTTAGCGGTTCCTACGAGCAGTACTTC. Protein sequence: CASSPVSGSYEQYF. The rearrangement joins TRBV7-9 to TRBJ2-7; tentative D call: TRBD2 (6 bases). With 5 bases removed from V and 1 base from J, the gap between germline ends came to 12 bases. There are 14 residues in the CDR3. Germline lookup yields CDR1 SEHNR and CDR2 FQNEAQ (reference sequence).